The clone carrying this TCR beta chain is a singleton in its sample. Clones were sequenced by immunoSEQ multiplex PCR, and TCRdb holds only the in-frame ones, with some missing. Among 100,000 to 150,000 clones listed, less than 95% were seen once. The sample belongs to a study of control samples from healthy donors and cancer patients. The CDR3 contains 14 residues. Germline CDR1 and CDR2: SGHRS and YFSETQ. V dropped 3 bases and J dropped 4 bases, with 13 bases sitting between them. The specimen was blood. The rearrangement uses TRBV5-1 and TRBJ1-1; D perhaps matches TRBD1 (5 bases). The clonotype originates from a man aged 30 to 45 in good health. Written as DNA, the CDR3 is TGCGCCAGCAGCTGGGACGTAATGGGCACTGAAGCTTTCTTT. Protein: CASSWDVMGTEAFF. Supplemented by reference TRBV5-1 and TRBJ1-1, the full variable domain reads KAGVTQTPRYLIKTRGQQVTLSCSPISGHRSVSWYQQTPGQGLQFLFEYFSETQRNKGNFPGRFSGRQFSNSRSEMNVSTLELGDSALYLCASSWDVMGTEAFFGQGTRLTVV.